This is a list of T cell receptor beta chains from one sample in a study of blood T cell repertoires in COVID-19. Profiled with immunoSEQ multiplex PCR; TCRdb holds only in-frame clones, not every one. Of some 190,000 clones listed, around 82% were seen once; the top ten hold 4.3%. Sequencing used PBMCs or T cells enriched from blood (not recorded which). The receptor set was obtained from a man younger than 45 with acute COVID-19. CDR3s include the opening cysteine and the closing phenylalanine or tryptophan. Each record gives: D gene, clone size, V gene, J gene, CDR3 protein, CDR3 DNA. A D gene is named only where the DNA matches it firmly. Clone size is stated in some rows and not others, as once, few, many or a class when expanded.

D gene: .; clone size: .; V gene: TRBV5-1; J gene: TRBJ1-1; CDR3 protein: CASSFYDSRGGTEAFF; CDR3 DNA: TGCGCCAGCAGCTTTTATGACAGCCGAGGGGGTACTGAAGCTTTCTTT
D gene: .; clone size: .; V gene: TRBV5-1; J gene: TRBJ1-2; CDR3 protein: CASSLGTGKRSGYTF; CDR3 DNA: TGCGCCAGCAGCTTGGGAACAGGGAAACGCAGTGGCTACACCTTC
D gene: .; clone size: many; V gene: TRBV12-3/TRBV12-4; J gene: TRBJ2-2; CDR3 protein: CASSPLGELFF; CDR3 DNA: TGTGCCAGCAGCCCTCTCGGGGAGCTGTTTTTT
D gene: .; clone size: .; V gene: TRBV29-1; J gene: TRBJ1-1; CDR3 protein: CSVKNTEAFF; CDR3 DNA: TGCAGCGTCAAAAACACTGAAGCTTTCTTT
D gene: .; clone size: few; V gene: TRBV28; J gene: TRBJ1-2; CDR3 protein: CATLDPGRYYGYTF; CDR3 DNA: TGTGCCACCCTAGATCCCGGGAGATACTATGGCTACACCTTC
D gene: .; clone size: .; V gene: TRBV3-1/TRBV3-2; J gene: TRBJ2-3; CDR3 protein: CASSPGGSGTDTQYF; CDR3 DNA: TGTGCCAGCAGCCCAGGTGGGTCGGGCACAGATACGCAGTATTTT
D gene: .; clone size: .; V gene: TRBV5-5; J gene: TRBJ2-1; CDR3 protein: CASSFYVSASSYNEQFF; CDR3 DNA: TGTGCCAGCAGCTTTTACGTTAGCGCATCCTCCTACAATGAGCAGTTCTTC
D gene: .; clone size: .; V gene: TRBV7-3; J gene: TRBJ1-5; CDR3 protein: CASSLIAREPQHF; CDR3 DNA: TGTGCCAGCAGCTTAATCGCGCGGGAGCCCCAGCATTTT
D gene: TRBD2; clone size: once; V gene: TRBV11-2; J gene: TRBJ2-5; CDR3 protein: CASSSGETQYF; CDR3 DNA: TGTGCCAGCAGTAGCGGGGAGACCCAGTACTTC
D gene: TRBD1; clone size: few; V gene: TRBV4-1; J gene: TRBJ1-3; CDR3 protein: CASSQATGTGNTIYF; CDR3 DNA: TGCGCCAGCAGCCAGGCGACAGGGACCGGAAACACCATATATTTT
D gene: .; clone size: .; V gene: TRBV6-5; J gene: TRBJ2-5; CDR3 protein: CASIAAGRAWETQYF; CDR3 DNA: TGTGCCAGCATAGCAGCGGGCAGGGCGTGGGAGACCCAGTACTTC
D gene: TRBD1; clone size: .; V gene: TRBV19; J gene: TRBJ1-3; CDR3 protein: CASSPGQGWENTIYF; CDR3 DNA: TGTGCCAGTAGTCCCGGACAGGGATGGGAAAACACCATATATTTT
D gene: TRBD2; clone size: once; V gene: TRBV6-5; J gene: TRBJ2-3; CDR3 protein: CASRGLAGADTQYF; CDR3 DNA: TGTGCCAGCAGGGGACTAGCAGGTGCAGATACGCAGTATTTT
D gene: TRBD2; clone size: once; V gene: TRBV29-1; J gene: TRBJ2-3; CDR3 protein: CSVIAGNTDTQYF; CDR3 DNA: TGCAGCGTAATAGCGGGGAACACAGATACGCAGTATTTT
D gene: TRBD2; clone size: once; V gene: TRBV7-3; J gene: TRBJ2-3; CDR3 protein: CASSSGGADTQYF; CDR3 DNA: TGTGCCAGCAGCAGCGGGGGGGCAGATACGCAGTATTTT
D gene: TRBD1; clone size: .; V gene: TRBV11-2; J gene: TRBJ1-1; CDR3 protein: CASSNPGTAGNTEAFF; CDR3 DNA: TGTGCCAGCAGCAACCCCGGGACAGCGGGGAACACTGAAGCTTTCTTT
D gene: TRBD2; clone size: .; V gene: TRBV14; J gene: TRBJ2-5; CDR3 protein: CASSRTYPWLSRGETQYF; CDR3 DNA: TGTGCCAGCAGCCGCACGTACCCCTGGCTTTCGCGGGGGGAGACCCAGTACTTC
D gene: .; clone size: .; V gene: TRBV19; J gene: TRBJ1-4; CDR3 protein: CASRGAGEKLFF; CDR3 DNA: TGTGCCAGTAGGGGGGCAGGGGAAAAACTGTTTTTT
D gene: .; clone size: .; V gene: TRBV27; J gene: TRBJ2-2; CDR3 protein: CASTLMGVGTGELFF; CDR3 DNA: TGTGCCAGCACGTTGATGGGCGTTGGCACCGGGGAGCTGTTTTTT
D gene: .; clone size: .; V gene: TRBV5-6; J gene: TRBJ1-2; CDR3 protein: CASSLYRWDYGYTF; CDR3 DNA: TGTGCCAGCAGCTTGTACAGGTGGGACTATGGCTACACCTTC
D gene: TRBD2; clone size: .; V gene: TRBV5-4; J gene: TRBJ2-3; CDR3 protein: CASSRGGAGRTDTQYF; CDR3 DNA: TGTGCCAGCAGCCGGGGGGGAGCGGGGCGCACAGATACGCAGTATTTT
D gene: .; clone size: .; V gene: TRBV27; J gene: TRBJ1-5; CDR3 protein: CASSRGLGAGGNQPQHF; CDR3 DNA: TGTGCCAGCAGCCGAGGATTGGGGGCAGGGGGCAATCAGCCCCAGCATTTT
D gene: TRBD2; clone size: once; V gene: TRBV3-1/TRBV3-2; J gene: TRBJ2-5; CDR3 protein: CASSQGPGGATQYF; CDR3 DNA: TGTGCCAGCAGCCAAGGCCCCGGGGGGGCGACCCAGTACTTC
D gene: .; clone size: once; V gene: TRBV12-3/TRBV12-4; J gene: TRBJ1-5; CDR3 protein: CASSAHPGPQHF; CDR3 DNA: TGTGCCAGCAGTGCCCACCCCGGGCCCCAGCATTTT
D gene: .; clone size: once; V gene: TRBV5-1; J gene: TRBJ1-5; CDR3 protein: CASSFSSGSNQPQHF; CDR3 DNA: TGCGCCAGCAGCTTTAGTTCAGGGAGCAATCAGCCCCAGCATTTT
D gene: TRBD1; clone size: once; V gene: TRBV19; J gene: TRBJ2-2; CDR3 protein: CASSIVGTGVTGELFF; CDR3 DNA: TGTGCCAGTAGTATAGTTGGGACAGGGGTAACCGGGGAGCTGTTTTTT
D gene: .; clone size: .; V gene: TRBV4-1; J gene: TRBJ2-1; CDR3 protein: CASSHPGTLRTFF; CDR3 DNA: TGCGCCAGCAGCCACCCGGGGACTCTCCGCACGTTCTTC
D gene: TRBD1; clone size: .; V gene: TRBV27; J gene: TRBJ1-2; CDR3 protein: CASTGDRGNGYTF; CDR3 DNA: TGTGCCAGCACCGGGGACAGGGGTAATGGCTACACCTTC
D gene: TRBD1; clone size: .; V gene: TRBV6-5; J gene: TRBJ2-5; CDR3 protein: CASSYSTGLETQYF; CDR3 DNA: TGTGCCAGCAGTTACTCGACAGGGTTGGAGACCCAGTACTTC
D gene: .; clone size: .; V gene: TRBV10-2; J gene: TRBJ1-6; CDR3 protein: CASSEMGEQSPLHF; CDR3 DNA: TGCGCCAGCAGTGAGATGGGAGAGCAATCACCCCTCCACTTT
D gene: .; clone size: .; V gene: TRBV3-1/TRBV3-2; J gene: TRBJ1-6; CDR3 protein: CASSHLSENSPLHF; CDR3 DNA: TGTGCCAGCAGCCATTTATCCGAGAATTCACCCCTCCACTTT
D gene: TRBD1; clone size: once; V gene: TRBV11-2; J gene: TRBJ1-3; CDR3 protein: CASSLEGTGGTGNTIYF; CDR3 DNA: TGTGCCAGCAGCTTGGAAGGGACAGGGGGCACAGGAAACACCATATATTTT
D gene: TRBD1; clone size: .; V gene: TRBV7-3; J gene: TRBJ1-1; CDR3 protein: CASSLDRDTEAFF; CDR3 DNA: TGTGCCAGCAGCTTAGACAGGGACACTGAAGCTTTCTTT
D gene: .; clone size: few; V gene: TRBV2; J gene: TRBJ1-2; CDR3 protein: CASRAAGANYGYTF; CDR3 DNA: TGTGCCAGCAGAGCAGCGGGAGCTAACTATGGCTACACCTTC
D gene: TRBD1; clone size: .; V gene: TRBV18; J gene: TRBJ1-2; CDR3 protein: CASSPTGTGYGYTF; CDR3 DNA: TGTGCCAGCTCACCTACCGGGACAGGGTATGGCTACACCTTC
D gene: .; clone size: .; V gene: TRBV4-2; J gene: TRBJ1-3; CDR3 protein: CASSPDGGNTIYF; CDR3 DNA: TGTGCCAGCAGCCCAGACGGTGGAAACACCATATATTTT
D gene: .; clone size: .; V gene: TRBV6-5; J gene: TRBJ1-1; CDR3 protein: CASSLGGHTEAFF; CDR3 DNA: TGTGCCAGCAGTTTGGGGGGGCACACTGAAGCTTTCTTT
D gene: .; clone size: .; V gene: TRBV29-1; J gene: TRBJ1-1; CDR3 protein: CSVRTGITEAFF; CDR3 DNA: TGCAGCGTCCGAACAGGGATAACTGAAGCTTTCTTT
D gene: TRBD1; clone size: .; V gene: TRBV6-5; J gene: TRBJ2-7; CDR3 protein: CASTGQTYEQYF; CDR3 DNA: TGTGCCAGTACGGGACAGACCTACGAGCAGTACTTC
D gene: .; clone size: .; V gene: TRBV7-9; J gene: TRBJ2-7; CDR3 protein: CASSPDGEGQGYEQYF; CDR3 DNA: TGTGCCAGCAGCCCCGATGGCGAGGGCCAAGGTTACGAGCAGTACTTC
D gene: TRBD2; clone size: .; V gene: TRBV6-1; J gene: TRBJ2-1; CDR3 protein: CASSEEAGGYNEQFF; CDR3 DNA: TGTGCCAGCAGTGAGGAAGCGGGGGGTTACAATGAGCAGTTCTTC
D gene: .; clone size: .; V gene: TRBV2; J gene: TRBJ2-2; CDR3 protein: CASSPDKTGELFF; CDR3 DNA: TGTGCCAGCAGCCCCGACAAAACCGGGGAGCTGTTTTTT
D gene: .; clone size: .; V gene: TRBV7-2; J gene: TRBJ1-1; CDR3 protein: CASSLRGGGSEAFF; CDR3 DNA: TGTGCCAGCAGCTTACGCGGGGGCGGGTCGGAAGCTTTCTTT
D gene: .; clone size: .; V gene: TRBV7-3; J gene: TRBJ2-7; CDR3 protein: CASSSARQPKSTYEQYF; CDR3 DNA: TGTGCCAGCAGCTCGGCCAGACAGCCTAAATCCACCTACGAGCAGTACTTC
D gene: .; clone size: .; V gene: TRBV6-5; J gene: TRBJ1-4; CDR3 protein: CASTGKFREKLFF; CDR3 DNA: TGTGCCAGCACCGGGAAATTTCGGGAAAAACTGTTTTTT
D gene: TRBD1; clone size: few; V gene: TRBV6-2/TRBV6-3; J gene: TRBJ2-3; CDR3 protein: CASSYGTGATDTQYF; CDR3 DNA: TGTGCCAGCAGTTACGGGACAGGGGCCACAGATACGCAGTATTTT
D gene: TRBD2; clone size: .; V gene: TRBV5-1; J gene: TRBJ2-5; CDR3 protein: CASSPSGGARVETQYF; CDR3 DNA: TGCGCCAGCAGCCCTAGCGGGGGGGCGAGGGTGGAGACCCAGTACTTC
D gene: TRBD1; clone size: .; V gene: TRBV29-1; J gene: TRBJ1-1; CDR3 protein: CSGTLQGGTEAFF; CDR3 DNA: TGCAGCGGGACATTACAGGGGGGCACTGAAGCTTTCTTT
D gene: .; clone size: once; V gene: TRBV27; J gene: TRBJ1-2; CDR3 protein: CASRKGEGYTF; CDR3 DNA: TGTGCCAGCAGGAAGGGGGAAGGCTACACCTTC